Listed below are T cell receptor beta chains from one sample, sequenced in a study of siplizumab effects on memory and regulatory T cells. TCRdb keeps only in-frame clones here, not all; method: immunoSEQ multiplex PCR. The sample holds approximately 56,000 clones, about 98% seen once. The material sequenced was naive CD8+ T cells sorted from blood. The receptors come from a human donor in good health. Each CDR3 is given with its conserved first and last residue. A D gene is named only where the DNA matches it firmly. Clone sizes are given selectively: once, few, many, or a class where the clone is expanded.

J: TRBJ2-3; length: 11; D: NA; size: NA; V: TRBV28; CDR3: CASSNSDTQYF; DNA: TGTGCCAGCAGTAATTCAGATACGCAGTATTTT
J: TRBJ2-7; length: 12; D: NA; size: NA; V: TRBV7-9; CDR3: CASSSSSYEQYF; DNA: TGTGCCAGCAGCTCCAGCTCCTACGAGCAGTACTTC
J: TRBJ2-2; length: 13; D: TRBD2; size: NA; V: TRBV10-1; CDR3: CASSKGGSGELFF; DNA: TGCGCCAGCAGTAAGGGAGGGAGCGGGGAGCTGTTTTTT
J: TRBJ1-1; length: 13; D: NA; size: NA; V: TRBV30; CDR3: CAWSEGGGTEAFF; DNA: TGTGCCTGGAGTGAAGGGGGGGGCACTGAAGCTTTCTTT
J: TRBJ2-3; length: 13; D: NA; size: NA; V: TRBV7-6; CDR3: CASSLARTDTQYF; DNA: TGTGCCAGCAGCTTAGCGCGCACAGATACGCAGTATTTT
J: TRBJ1-3; length: 14; D: NA; size: NA; V: TRBV15; CDR3: CATSRGDSGNTIYF; DNA: TGTGCCACCAGCAGAGGGGACTCTGGAAACACCATATATTTT
J: TRBJ2-1; length: 16; D: NA; size: NA; V: TRBV29-1; CDR3: CSVEDRLLSSYNEQFF; DNA: TGCAGCGTTGAAGATCGACTCCTAAGCTCCTACAATGAGCAGTTCTTC
J: TRBJ2-5; length: 16; D: TRBD2; size: NA; V: TRBV7-2; CDR3: CASSLEASGIWETQYF; DNA: TGTGCCAGCAGCTTAGAGGCTAGCGGGATTTGGGAGACCCAGTACTTC
J: TRBJ2-5; length: 12; D: TRBD2; size: NA; V: TRBV5-5; CDR3: CASLGSGKGQYF; DNA: TGTGCCAGCCTCGGTAGCGGGAAGGGCCAGTACTTC
J: TRBJ1-5; length: 15; D: NA; size: NA; V: TRBV7-3; CDR3: CASSFRDPPFQPQHF; DNA: TGTGCCAGCAGCTTCCGGGACCCCCCCTTTCAGCCCCAGCATTTT
J: TRBJ2-3; length: 16; D: TRBD2; size: NA; V: TRBV6-5; CDR3: CASSYSSGSSTDTQYF; DNA: TGTGCCAGCAGTTACTCAAGCGGGAGTTCCACAGATACGCAGTATTTT
J: TRBJ1-2; length: 14; D: NA; size: NA; V: TRBV10-2; CDR3: CASSEGKDPYGYTF; DNA: TGCGCCAGCAGTGAGGGAAAGGACCCCTATGGCTACACCTTC
J: TRBJ1-2; length: 16; D: TRBD1; size: NA; V: TRBV5-1; CDR3: CASSTGTGGDTYGYTF; DNA: TGCGCCAGCAGCACCGGGACAGGGGGCGATACTTATGGCTACACCTTC
J: TRBJ1-2; length: 13; D: NA; size: NA; V: TRBV7-9; CDR3: CASSLVAGYGYTF; DNA: TGTGCCAGCAGCTTAGTCGCAGGATATGGCTACACCTTC
J: TRBJ2-3; length: 15; D: TRBD2; size: NA; V: TRBV11-2; CDR3: CASSLSGRTTDTQYF; DNA: TGTGCCAGCAGCCTAAGCGGGAGGACCACAGATACGCAGTATTTT
J: TRBJ2-1; length: 17; D: NA; size: NA; V: TRBV5-4; CDR3: CASSPMEAPSSYNEQFF; DNA: TGTGCCAGCAGCCCCATGGAGGCGCCGAGCTCCTACAATGAGCAGTTCTTC
J: TRBJ2-1; length: 15; D: TRBD2; size: NA; V: TRBV19; CDR3: CASSTSGSSYNEQFF; DNA: TGTGCCAGTAGTACTAGCGGTAGCTCCTACAATGAGCAGTTCTTC
J: TRBJ1-2; length: 15; D: TRBD1; size: NA; V: TRBV9; CDR3: CASSVGGTGYDGYTF; DNA: TGTGCCAGCAGCGTAGGAGGGACAGGGTACGATGGCTACACCTTC
J: TRBJ2-5; length: 11; D: NA; size: NA; V: TRBV6-5; CDR3: CASSYSETQYF; DNA: TGTGCCAGCAGTTACTCGGAGACCCAGTACTTC
J: TRBJ2-3; length: 16; D: TRBD1; size: NA; V: TRBV9; CDR3: CASSVRQGATTDTQYF; DNA: TGTGCCAGCAGCGTAAGACAGGGGGCTACCACAGATACGCAGTATTTT
J: TRBJ2-7; length: 17; D: TRBD2; size: NA; V: TRBV28; CDR3: CASRDGLAGGVSYEQYF; DNA: TGTGCCAGCAGGGATGGACTAGCGGGAGGGGTCTCCTACGAGCAGTACTTC
J: TRBJ1-5; length: 14; D: TRBD1; size: NA; V: TRBV7-6; CDR3: CASSPGQGNQPQHF; DNA: TGTGCCAGCAGCCCTGGACAGGGGAATCAGCCCCAGCATTTT
J: TRBJ1-5; length: 16; D: NA; size: NA; V: TRBV19; CDR3: CASSILFGQDNQPQHF; DNA: TGTGCCAGTAGTATATTATTTGGGCAGGACAATCAGCCCCAGCATTTT
J: TRBJ2-7; length: 14; D: TRBD1; size: NA; V: TRBV27; CDR3: CASSFGTGAYEQYF; DNA: TGTGCCAGCAGTTTTGGGACAGGGGCTTACGAGCAGTACTTC
J: TRBJ2-3; length: 19; D: TRBD2; size: NA; V: TRBV4-2; CDR3: CASSQESGLAGGPVDTQYF; DNA: TGTGCCAGCAGCCAAGAGTCAGGACTAGCGGGAGGGCCAGTAGATACGCAGTATTTT
J: TRBJ2-1; length: 16; D: TRBD2; size: NA; V: TRBV28; CDR3: CASSFGLAGVGNEQFF; DNA: TGTGCCAGCAGTTTCGGACTAGCGGGAGTCGGCAATGAGCAGTTCTTC
J: TRBJ1-1; length: 13; D: NA; size: NA; V: TRBV28; CDR3: CASSSHAAAEAFF; DNA: TGTGCCAGCAGTTCTCATGCAGCGGCTGAAGCTTTCTTT
J: TRBJ1-5; length: 14; D: NA; size: NA; V: TRBV5-5; CDR3: CASSLGELNQPQHF; DNA: TGTGCCAGCAGCTTGGGGGAGCTAAATCAGCCCCAGCATTTT
J: TRBJ2-2; length: 14; D: NA; size: NA; V: TRBV9; CDR3: CASSGGANTGELFF; DNA: TGTGCCAGCAGCGGAGGGGCGAACACCGGGGAGCTGTTTTTT
J: TRBJ2-1; length: 15; D: NA; size: NA; V: TRBV6-5; CDR3: CASSPLYGAYNEQFF; DNA: TGTGCCAGCAGTCCCCTGTACGGGGCCTACAATGAGCAGTTCTTC
J: TRBJ2-3; length: 18; D: TRBD2; size: NA; V: TRBV7-6; CDR3: CASSLISGGTVITDTQYF; DNA: TGTGCCAGCAGCTTGATATCGGGGGGGACCGTGATCACAGATACGCAGTATTTT
J: TRBJ1-5; length: 14; D: TRBD1; size: NA; V: TRBV2; CDR3: CASSGTGADQPQHF; DNA: TGTGCCAGCAGTGGGACAGGTGCTGACCAGCCCCAGCATTTT
J: TRBJ2-7; length: 18; D: NA; size: NA; V: TRBV28; CDR3: CASSAYTGTLMRSYEQYF; DNA: TGTGCCAGCAGTGCGTATACCGGGACTCTGATGCGCTCCTACGAGCAGTACTTC
J: TRBJ1-3; length: 16; D: TRBD1; size: NA; V: TRBV18; CDR3: CASSPPGQGSGNTIYF; DNA: TGTGCCAGCTCACCACCGGGACAGGGCTCTGGAAACACCATATATTTT
J: TRBJ2-7; length: 13; D: NA; size: NA; V: TRBV12-5; CDR3: CASGSGQTYEQYF; DNA: TGTGCTAGTGGTTCTGGACAGACCTACGAGCAGTACTTC
J: TRBJ2-7; length: 16; D: NA; size: NA; V: TRBV4-1; CDR3: CASSRKEGAVSYEQYF; DNA: TGCGCCAGCAGCCGGAAAGAAGGTGCAGTCTCCTACGAGCAGTACTTC
J: TRBJ2-1; length: 12; D: TRBD1; size: NA; V: TRBV4-1; CDR3: CASGRGYNEQFF; DNA: TGCGCCAGCGGCAGGGGGTACAATGAGCAGTTCTTC
J: TRBJ1-1; length: 10; D: NA; size: NA; V: TRBV29-1; CDR3: CSVNVGEAFF; DNA: TGCAGCGTTAACGTAGGTGAAGCTTTCTTT
J: TRBJ2-7; length: 14; D: NA; size: NA; V: TRBV5-6; CDR3: CASSLEGLNYEQYF; DNA: TGTGCCAGCAGCTTGGAGGGACTTAACTACGAGCAGTACTTC
J: TRBJ2-7; length: 14; D: TRBD2; size: NA; V: TRBV27; CDR3: CASSPGTSGYEQYF; DNA: TGTGCCAGCAGTCCAGGGACTAGCGGGTACGAGCAGTACTTC
J: TRBJ2-2; length: 16; D: NA; size: once; V: TRBV23-1; CDR3: CASSQCRDIVTGELFF; DNA: TGCGCCAGCAGTCAATGTCGGGACATCGTCACCGGGGAGCTGTTTTTT
J: TRBJ2-3; length: 13; D: NA; size: NA; V: TRBV27; CDR3: CASSLSGMDTQYF; DNA: TGTGCCAGCAGTTTATCAGGGATGGATACGCAGTATTTT
J: TRBJ1-1; length: 13; D: NA; size: few; V: TRBV5-8; CDR3: CASSRTGNTEAFF; DNA: TGTGCCAGCAGCAGGACGGGGAACACTGAAGCTTTCTTT
J: TRBJ2-1; length: 15; D: TRBD2; size: NA; V: TRBV4-1; CDR3: CASSQGAGGPNEQFF; DNA: TGCGCCAGCAGCCAAGGGGCGGGAGGGCCCAATGAGCAGTTCTTC
J: TRBJ2-2; length: 17; D: NA; size: NA; V: TRBV27; CDR3: CASSGNRDRIRAGELFF; DNA: TGTGCCAGCAGTGGGAATCGGGACCGAATTCGGGCCGGGGAGCTGTTTTTT
J: TRBJ1-3; length: 15; D: TRBD1; size: once; V: TRBV19; CDR3: CASTPGQGSGNTIYF; DNA: TGTGCCAGTACCCCGGGACAGGGCTCGGGAAACACCATATATTTT
J: TRBJ2-1; length: 15; D: TRBD2; size: NA; V: TRBV4-2; CDR3: CASSYTSGRGNEQFF; DNA: TGTGCCAGCAGCTATACTAGCGGGAGAGGGAATGAGCAGTTCTTC
J: TRBJ2-4; length: 14; D: NA; size: NA; V: TRBV29-1; CDR3: CSVLGVVAKNIQYF; DNA: TGCAGCGTTCTAGGGGTGGTAGCCAAAAACATTCAGTACTTC
J: TRBJ2-1; length: 13; D: NA; size: NA; V: TRBV7-9; CDR3: CASSSRRDNEQFF; DNA: TGTGCCAGCAGCTCCCGACGGGACAATGAGCAGTTCTTC
J: TRBJ1-1; length: 16; D: TRBD1; size: NA; V: TRBV10-3; CDR3: CAISGPGTGRNTEAFF; DNA: TGTGCCATCAGTGGTCCCGGGACAGGGAGGAACACTGAAGCTTTCTTT
J: TRBJ1-5; length: 15; D: NA; size: NA; V: TRBV4-2; CDR3: CASSQALYSNQPQHF; DNA: TGTGCCAGCAGCCAGGCCCTTTATAGCAATCAGCCCCAGCATTTT
J: TRBJ2-1; length: 11; D: NA; size: NA; V: TRBV11-3; CDR3: CASRWGREQFF; DNA: TGTGCCAGCAGATGGGGGCGGGAGCAGTTCTTC
J: TRBJ2-7; length: 15; D: NA; size: NA; V: TRBV6-6; CDR3: CASSYRTGDSYEQYF; DNA: TGTGCCAGCAGTTACAGGACGGGGGACTCCTACGAGCAGTACTTC
J: TRBJ2-3; length: 14; D: NA; size: NA; V: TRBV5-8; CDR3: CASSSPGMTDTQYF; DNA: TGTGCCAGCAGCTCCCCGGGGATGACAGATACGCAGTATTTT
J: TRBJ2-1; length: 15; D: TRBD1; size: once; V: TRBV30; CDR3: CAWSVAGGSYNEQFF; DNA: TGTGCCTGGAGTGTGGCAGGGGGATCCTACAATGAGCAGTTCTTC